This T cell receptor beta chain was sequenced in a study of blood T cell repertoires in COVID-19. There are 15 residues in the CDR3. Deletions cut 7 bases from V and 3 bases from J, with 20 bases between. CDR1 and CDR2 from the germline V gene are SGHRS and YFSETQ. Membership in each cohort depended on participant-reported clinical history. Clones were sequenced by immunoSEQ multiplex PCR, and TCRdb holds only the in-frame ones, with some missing. Of 150,000 to 200,000 clones detected, 83% appear once; the ten largest clones hold about 4%. This clonotype was obtained from a woman between 45 and 65 years old in a cohort exposed to, infected with or recovered from COVID-19 (not recorded which). Sequencing input: PBMCs or T cells enriched from blood (not recorded which). This sequence joins TRBV5-1 and TRBJ2-7; D perhaps matches TRBD2 (5 bases). CDR3 bases: TGCGCCAGCTCCGATCGGCCGAACCGGGACTACGAGCAGTACTTC. Translated, it gives CASSDRPNRDYEQYF.